This T cell receptor beta chain originates from a study of identical twins. Study-wide points: The study found that models underestimated out-of-frame TCR alpha sharing in monozygotic twins.

V lost 0 bases and J 5 bases, leaving 15 bases between the germline ends. Germline CDR1 is SGHKS and CDR2 is YYEKEE (reference sequence). The CDR3 consists of 17 residues. This clonotype was recorded a few times. Its antigen remains unknown. A single record per CDR3 protein comes from TCRdb applying MiXCR to the 5' RACE reads. Seen here are roughly 1,500,000 distinct CDR3 sequences, around 29% observed once, and the top ten hold around 0.3%. The specimen was cord blood. This clonotype originated in a newborn girl in good health. This rearrangement joins TRBV5-5 to TRBJ1-6; D may be TRBD1 (6 bases). The CDR3 DNA follows: TGTGCCAGCAGCTTGGTCTCAAGGACAGTTCATAATTCACCCCTCCACTTT. This sequence encodes CASSLVSRTVHNSPLHF. Full variable domain (remainder filled in from reference TRBV5-5 and TRBJ1-6): DAGVTQSPTHLIKTRGQQVTLRCSPISGHKSVSWYQQVLGQGPQFIFQYYEKEERGRGNFPDRFSARQFPNYSSELNVNALLLGDSALYLCASSLVSRTVHNSPLHFGNGTRLTVT.